This T cell receptor (beta chain) was observed in a study of cytotoxic CD8 clonotypes in ibrutinib-treated CLL. Across the whole study: Across the patients, under 12 were relapsed/refractory, around 16 treatment-naive and 17 to 18 IGHV unmutated. Following a median approximately twelve months of treatment, with a range of 6 to 36, response samples were taken. Broader study findings: Before falling back toward baseline at progression, clonality had risen at the time of ibrutinib response.

In the case of this clone: The antigen is undetermined.

The repertoire was sequenced with immunoSEQ multiplex PCR; TCRdb's copy has only in-frame clones and lacks some. The sample holds about 300,000 clones, approximately 76% seen once. Trimming shortened V by 0 bases and J by 6 bases, and 7 bases separated the two germline ends. From germline, CDR1 is SGHRS and CDR2 YFSETQ. The CDR3 has 14 residues. The chain joins TRBV5-1 to TRBJ1-6; D remains unclear. The material sequenced was PBMCs, taken at disease progression, from a patient treated with ibrutinib. The receptor was isolated from a human donor with chronic lymphocytic leukemia. The CDR3: CASSLGRTNSPLHF. Written as DNA, the CDR3 is TGCGCCAGCAGCTTGGGACGGACTAATTCACCCCTCCACTTT.